These T cell receptor beta chains were read from a single sample in a study of blood T cell repertoires in COVID-19. The assay was immunoSEQ multiplex PCR, and TCRdb's table has in-frame clones only and misses some. The sample comprises a few hundred thousand clones, roughly 90% of which are singletons, and approximately 3% rests with the top ten. Sequenced material: peripheral blood. These receptors originate from a woman in her thirties with COVID-19, enrolled during active disease. The conserved cysteine and the conserved F or W are not part of the CDR3 here.

v_call,j_call,cdr3_aa
TRBV3-1/TRBV3-2,TRBJ2-5,ASSPKRGLRETQY
TRBV5-1,TRBJ2-3,ASSWDSKVDTQY
TRBV5-6,TRBJ2-7,ASSSFYEQY
TRBV20-1,TRBJ1-1,SVKRGTEAF
TRBV6-6,TRBJ1-6,ASSPQGMNSPLH
TRBV5-4,TRBJ1-2,ASSPGQSYGYT
TRBV6-5,TRBJ2-5,ASSWMDSNQETQY
TRBV11-3,TRBJ2-1,ASSLDPRIYNEQF
TRBV4-2,TRBJ2-2,ASSQASGGANTGELF
TRBV7-9,TRBJ2-3,ASSPPSTYTQY
TRBV5-4,TRBJ2-1,ASSPTANEQF
TRBV5-1,TRBJ2-2,ASSLQGAVTGELF
TRBV5-1,TRBJ2-2,ASSRGGGGELF
TRBV5-4,TRBJ2-3,ASSLDALLVTDTQY
TRBV13,TRBJ1-1,ASSLGGDEAF
TRBV2,TRBJ2-5,ASREDSQGRMETQY
TRBV6-2/TRBV6-3,TRBJ1-1,ASSISPMTGRNTEAF
TRBV30,TRBJ1-1,AWRQGRFDTEAF
TRBV4-1,TRBJ1-2,ASSPDRGDYGYT
TRBV11-3,TRBJ2-2,ASSSRDRETGELF
TRBV27,TRBJ2-1,ASSLLAGGGEQF
TRBV5-1,TRBJ2-2,ASSLSGQLNTGELF
TRBV29-1,TRBJ2-5,SVEQGQTQY
TRBV2,TRBJ2-7,ATKPSTGLSYEQY
TRBV3-1/TRBV3-2,TRBJ1-6,ASSRSEPNRGPLH
TRBV7-2,TRBJ1-4,ASSRQIFASTNEKLF
TRBV6-5,TRBJ2-5,ASSYRTSGRQETQY